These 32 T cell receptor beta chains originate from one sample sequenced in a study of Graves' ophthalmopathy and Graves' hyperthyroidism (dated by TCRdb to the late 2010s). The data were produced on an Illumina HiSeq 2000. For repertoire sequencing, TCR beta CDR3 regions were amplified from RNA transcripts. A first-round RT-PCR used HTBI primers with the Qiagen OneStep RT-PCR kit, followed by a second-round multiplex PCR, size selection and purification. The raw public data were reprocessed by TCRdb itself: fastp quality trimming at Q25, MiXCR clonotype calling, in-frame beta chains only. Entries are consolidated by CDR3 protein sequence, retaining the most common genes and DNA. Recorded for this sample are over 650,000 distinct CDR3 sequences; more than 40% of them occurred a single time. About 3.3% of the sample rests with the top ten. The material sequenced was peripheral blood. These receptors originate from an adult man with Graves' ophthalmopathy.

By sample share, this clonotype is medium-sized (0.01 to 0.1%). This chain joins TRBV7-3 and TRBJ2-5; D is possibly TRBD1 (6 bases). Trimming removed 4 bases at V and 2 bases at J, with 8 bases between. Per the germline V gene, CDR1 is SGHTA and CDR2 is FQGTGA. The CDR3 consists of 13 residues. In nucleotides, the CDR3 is TGTGCCAGCAGCTCAACAGGGCAAGAGACCCAGTACTTC. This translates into CASSSTGQETQYF.

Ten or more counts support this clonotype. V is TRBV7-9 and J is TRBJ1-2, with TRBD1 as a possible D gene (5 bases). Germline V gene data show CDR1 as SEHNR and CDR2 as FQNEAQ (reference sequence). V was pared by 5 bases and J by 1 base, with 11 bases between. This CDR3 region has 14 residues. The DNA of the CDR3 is TGTGCCAGCAGCGTGGGACGGAATAACTATGGCTACACCTTC. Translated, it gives CASSVGRNNYGYTF.

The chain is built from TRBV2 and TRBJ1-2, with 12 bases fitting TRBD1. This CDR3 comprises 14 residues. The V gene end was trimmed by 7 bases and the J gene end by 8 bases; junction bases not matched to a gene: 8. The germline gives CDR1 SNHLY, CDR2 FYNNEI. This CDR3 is CASKPGQGAPGYTF. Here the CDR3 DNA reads TGTGCCAGCAAACCGGGACAGGGGGCGCCCGGCTACACCTTC.

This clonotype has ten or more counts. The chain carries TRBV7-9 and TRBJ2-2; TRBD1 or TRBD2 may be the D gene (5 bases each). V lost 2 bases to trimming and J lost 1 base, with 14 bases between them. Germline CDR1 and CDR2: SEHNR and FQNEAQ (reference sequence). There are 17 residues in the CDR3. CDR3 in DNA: TGTGCCAGCAGCTTATGGGCCGGGACGAAGAACACCGGGGAGCTGTTTTTT. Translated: CASSLWAGTKNTGELFF. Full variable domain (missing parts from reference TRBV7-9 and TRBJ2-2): DTGVSQNPRHKITKRGQNVTFRCDPISEHNRLYWYRQTLGQGPEFLTYFQNEAQLEKSRLLSDRFSAERPKGSFSTLEIQRTEQGDSAMYLCASSLWAGTKNTGELFFGEGSRLTVL.

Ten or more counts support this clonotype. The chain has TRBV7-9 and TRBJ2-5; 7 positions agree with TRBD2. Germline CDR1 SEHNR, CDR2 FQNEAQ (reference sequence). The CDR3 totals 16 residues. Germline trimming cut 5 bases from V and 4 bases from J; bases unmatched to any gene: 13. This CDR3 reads CASSPRRESFGETQYF. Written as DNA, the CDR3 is TGTGCCAGCAGCCCCCGGCGGGAGAGTTTCGGAGAGACCCAGTACTTC.

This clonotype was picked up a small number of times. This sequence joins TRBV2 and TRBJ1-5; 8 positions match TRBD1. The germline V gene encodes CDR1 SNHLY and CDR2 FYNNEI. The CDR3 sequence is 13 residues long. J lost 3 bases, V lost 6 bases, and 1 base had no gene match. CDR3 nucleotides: TGTGCCAGCAGGGGACAGGTCAATCAGCCCCAGCATTTT. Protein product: CASRGQVNQPQHF.

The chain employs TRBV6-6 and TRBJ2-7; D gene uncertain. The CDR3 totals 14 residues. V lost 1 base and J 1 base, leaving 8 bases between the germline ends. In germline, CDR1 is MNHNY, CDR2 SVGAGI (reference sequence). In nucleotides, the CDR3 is TGTGCCAGCAGTTACTTGGCCGGTTCCTACGAGCAGTACTTC. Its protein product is CASSYLAGSYEQYF.

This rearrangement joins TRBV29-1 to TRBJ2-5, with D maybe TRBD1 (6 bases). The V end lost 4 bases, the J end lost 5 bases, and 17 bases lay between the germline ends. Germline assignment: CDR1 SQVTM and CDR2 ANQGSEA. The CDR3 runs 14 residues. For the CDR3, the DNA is TGCAGCGTTGGGCAGGGGACGACAAGGGAGACCCAGTACTTC. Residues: CSVGQGTTRETQYF.

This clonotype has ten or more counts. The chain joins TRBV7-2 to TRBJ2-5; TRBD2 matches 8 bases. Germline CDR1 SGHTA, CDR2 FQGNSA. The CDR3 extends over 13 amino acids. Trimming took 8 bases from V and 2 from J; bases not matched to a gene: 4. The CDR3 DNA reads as TGTGCCAGCGGTACTAGCGGACAAGAGACCCAGTACTTC. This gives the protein CASGTSGQETQYF.

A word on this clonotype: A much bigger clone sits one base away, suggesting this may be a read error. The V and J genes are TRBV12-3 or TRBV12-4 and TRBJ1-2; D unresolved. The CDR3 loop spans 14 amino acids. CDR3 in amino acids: CARSASPRSFGYTF. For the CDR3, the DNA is TGTGCCCGCAGTGCGTCTCCAAGGTCCTTCGGCTACACCTTC.

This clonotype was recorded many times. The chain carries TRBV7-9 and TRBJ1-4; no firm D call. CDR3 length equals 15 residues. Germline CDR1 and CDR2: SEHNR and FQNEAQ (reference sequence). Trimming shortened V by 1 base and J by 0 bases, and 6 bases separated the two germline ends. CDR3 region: CASSLGAATNEKLFF. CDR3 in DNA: TGTGCCAGCAGCTTAGGGGCAGCAACTAATGAAAAACTGTTTTTT.

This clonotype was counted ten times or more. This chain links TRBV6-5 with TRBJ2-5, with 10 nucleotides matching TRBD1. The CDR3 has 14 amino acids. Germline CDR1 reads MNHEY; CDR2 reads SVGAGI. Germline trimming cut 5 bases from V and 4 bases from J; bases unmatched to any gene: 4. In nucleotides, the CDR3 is TGTGCCAGCAGTCGGACAGGGGGGACAGAGACCCAGTACTTC. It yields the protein CASSRTGGTETQYF.

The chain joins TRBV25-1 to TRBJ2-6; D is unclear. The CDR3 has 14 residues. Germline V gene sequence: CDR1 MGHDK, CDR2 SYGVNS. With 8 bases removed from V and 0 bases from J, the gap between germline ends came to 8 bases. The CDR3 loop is CASGGVSGANVLTF. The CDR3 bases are TGTGCCAGCGGCGGCGTCTCTGGGGCCAACGTCCTGACTTTC. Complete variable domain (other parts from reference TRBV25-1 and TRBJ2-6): EADIYQTPRYLVIGTGKKITLECSQTMGHDKMYWYQQDPGMELHLIHYSYGVNSTEKGDLSSESTVSRIRTEHFPLTLESARPSHTSQYLCASGGVSGANVLTFGAGSRLTVL.

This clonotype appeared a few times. The CDR3 is CASSLYPDNYGYTF. The CDR3 DNA reads TGTGCCAGCAGTTTATACCCGGATAACTATGGCTACACCTTC. The J gene is TRBJ1-2, the V gene TRBV7-9; unclear D gene. V was clipped by 6 bases and J by 1 base, with 12 bases between them. The CDR3 runs to 14 residues. In germline, CDR1 is SEHNR, CDR2 FQNEAQ (reference sequence).

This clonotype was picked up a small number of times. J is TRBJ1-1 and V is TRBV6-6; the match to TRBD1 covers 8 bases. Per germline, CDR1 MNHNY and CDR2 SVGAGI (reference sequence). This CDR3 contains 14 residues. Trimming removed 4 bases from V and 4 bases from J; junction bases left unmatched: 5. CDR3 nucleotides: TGTGCCAGCAGTTCCATGACAGGGGCCACTGAAGCTTTCTTT. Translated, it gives CASSSMTGATEAFF.

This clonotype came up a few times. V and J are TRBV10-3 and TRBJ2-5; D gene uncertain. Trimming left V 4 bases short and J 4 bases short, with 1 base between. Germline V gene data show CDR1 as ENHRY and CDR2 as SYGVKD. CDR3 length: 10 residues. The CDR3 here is CAISGETQYF. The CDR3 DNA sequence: TGTGCCATCAGTGGAGAGACCCAGTACTTC.

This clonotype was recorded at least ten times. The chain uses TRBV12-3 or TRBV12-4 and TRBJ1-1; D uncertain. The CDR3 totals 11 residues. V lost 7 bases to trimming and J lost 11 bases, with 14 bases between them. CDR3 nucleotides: TGTGCCAGCACTGACTTCTCTACGGCTTTCTTT. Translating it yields CASTDFSTAFF.

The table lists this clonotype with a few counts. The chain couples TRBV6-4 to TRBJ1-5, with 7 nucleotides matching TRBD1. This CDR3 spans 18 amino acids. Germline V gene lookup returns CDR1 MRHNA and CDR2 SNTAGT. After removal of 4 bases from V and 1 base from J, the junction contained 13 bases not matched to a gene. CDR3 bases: TGTGCCAGCAGTGGGTACAGGGGAGGAGTTGGGAGCAATCAGCCCCAGCATTTT. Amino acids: CASSGYRGGVGSNQPQHF.

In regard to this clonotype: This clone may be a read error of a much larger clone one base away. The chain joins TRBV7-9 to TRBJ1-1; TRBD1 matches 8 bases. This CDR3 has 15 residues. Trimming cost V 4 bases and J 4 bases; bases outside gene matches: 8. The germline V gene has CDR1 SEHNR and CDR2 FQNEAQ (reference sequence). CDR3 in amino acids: CASSSRQGTGTEAFF. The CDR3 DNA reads TGTGCCAGCAGCTCCCGACAGGGGACGGGCACTGAAGCTTTCTTT. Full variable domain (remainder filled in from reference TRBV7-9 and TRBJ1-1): DTGVSQNPRHKITKRGQNVTFRCDPISEHNRLYWYRQTLGQGPEFLTYFQNEAQLEKSRLLSDRFSAERPKGSFSTLEIQRTEQGDSAMYLCASSSRQGTGTEAFFGQGTRLTVV.

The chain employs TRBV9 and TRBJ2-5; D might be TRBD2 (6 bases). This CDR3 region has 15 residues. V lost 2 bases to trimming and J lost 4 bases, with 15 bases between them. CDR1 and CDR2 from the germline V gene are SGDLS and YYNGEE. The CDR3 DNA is TGTGCCAGCAGCGTGGACTGTGGAGGGGTAGAGACCCAGTACTTC. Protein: CASSVDCGGVETQYF.

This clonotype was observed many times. The CDR3: CASSTSRDCDYEQYF. The CDR3 DNA reads TGTGCCAGCAGCACGAGCCGGGACTGCGACTACGAGCAGTACTTC. This sequence joins TRBV5-6 and TRBJ2-7; D perhaps matches TRBD2 (6 bases). Germline lookup yields CDR1 SGHDT and CDR2 YYEEEE. The germline V and J ends were trimmed by 4 bases and 3 bases, with 17 bases remaining between them. CDR3 size: 15 residues. Based on the CDR3 plus reference TRBV5-6 and TRBJ2-7, the full variable domain is DAGVTQSPTHLIKTRGQQVTLRCSPKSGHDTVSWYQQALGQGPQFIFQYYEEEERQRGNFPDRFSGHQFPNYSSELNVNALLLGDSALYLCASSTSRDCDYEQYFGPGTRLTVT.

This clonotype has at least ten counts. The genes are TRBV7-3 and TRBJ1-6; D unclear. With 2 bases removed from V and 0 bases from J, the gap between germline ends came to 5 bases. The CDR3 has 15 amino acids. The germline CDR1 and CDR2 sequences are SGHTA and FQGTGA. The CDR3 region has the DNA TGTGCCAGCAGCTTACAGGCCTCCTATAATTCACCCCTCCACTTT. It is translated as CASSLQASYNSPLHF.

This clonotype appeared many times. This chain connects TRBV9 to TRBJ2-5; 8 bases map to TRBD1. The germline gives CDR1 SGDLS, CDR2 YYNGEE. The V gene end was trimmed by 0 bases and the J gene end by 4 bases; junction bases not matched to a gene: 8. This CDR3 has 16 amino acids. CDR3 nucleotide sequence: TGTGCCAGCAGCGTAGGGACAGGGATCTTCCCAGAGACCCAGTACTTC. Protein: CASSVGTGIFPETQYF. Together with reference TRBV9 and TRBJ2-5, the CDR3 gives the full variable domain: DSGVTQTPKHLITATGQRVTLRCSPRSGDLSVYWYQQSLDQGLQFLIQYYNGEERAKGNILERFSAQQFPDLHSELNLSSLELGDSALYFCASSVGTGIFPETQYFGPGTRLLVL.

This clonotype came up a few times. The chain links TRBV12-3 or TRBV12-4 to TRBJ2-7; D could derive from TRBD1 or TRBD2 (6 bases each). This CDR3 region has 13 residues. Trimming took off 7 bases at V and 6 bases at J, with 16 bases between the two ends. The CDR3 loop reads CASKGGEGGEQYF. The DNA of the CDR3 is TGTGCCAGCAAGGGAGGTGAGGGGGGCGAGCAGTACTTC.

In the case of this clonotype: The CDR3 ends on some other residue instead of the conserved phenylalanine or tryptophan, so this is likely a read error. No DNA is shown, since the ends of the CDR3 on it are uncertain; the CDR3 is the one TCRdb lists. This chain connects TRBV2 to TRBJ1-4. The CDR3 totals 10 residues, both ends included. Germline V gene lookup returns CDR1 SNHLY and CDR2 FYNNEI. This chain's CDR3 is CASRRTGTIA.

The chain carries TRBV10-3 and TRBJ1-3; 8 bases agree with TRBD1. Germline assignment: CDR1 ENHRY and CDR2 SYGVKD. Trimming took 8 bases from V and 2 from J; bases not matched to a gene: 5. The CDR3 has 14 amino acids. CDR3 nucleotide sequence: TGTGCCATCGGCCGGGACAGGACTGGAAACACCATATATTTT. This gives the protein CAIGRDRTGNTIYF.

CDR3 DNA: TGTGCCACCAGTGATTTGGCGGGGGAGCTCGGGGGGGAGCTCGTCCAAGGATCTGGAAACACCATATATTTT. This sequence encodes CATSDLAGELGGELVQGSGNTIYF. The chain joins TRBV24-1 to TRBJ1-3; possible D gene TRBD1, 5 bases. Trimming pared 0 bases from V and 1 base from J, leaving 33 bases between. The CDR3 extends over 24 amino acids. The V gene's germline CDR1 is KGHDR and CDR2 SFDVKD.

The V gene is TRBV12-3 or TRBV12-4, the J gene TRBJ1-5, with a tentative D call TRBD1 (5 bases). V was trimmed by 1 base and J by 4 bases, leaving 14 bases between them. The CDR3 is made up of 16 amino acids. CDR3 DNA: TGTGCCAGCAGTTTAGAAGGGGCCTCCGTTAATCAGCCCCAGCATTTT. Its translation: CASSLEGASVNQPQHF.

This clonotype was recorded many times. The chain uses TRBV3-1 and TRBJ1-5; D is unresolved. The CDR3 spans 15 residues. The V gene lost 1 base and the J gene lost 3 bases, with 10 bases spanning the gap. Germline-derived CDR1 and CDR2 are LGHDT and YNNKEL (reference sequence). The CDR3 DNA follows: TGTGCCAGCAGCCAAGGGCAGCCGCCCAATCAGCCCCAGCATTTT. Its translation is CASSQGQPPNQPQHF.

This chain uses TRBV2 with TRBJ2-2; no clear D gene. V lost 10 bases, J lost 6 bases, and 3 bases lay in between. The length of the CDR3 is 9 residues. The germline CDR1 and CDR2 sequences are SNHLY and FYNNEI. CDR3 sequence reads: CANPGELFF. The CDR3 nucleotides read TGTGCCAACCCCGGGGAGCTGTTTTTT. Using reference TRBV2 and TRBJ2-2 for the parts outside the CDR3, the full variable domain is EPEVTQTPSHQVTQMGQEVILRCVPISNHLYFYWYRQILGQKVEFLVSFYNNEISEKSEIFDDQFSVERPDGSNFTLKIRSTKLEDSAMYFCANPGELFFGEGSRLTVL.

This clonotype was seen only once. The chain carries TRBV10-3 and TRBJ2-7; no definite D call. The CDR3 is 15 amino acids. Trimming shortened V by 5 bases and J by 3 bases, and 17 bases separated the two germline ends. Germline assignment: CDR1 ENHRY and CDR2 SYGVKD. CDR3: CAISYSRQEYYEQYF. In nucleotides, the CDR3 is TGTGCCATCAGTTACTCGAGGCAGGAATACTACGAGCAGTACTTC.

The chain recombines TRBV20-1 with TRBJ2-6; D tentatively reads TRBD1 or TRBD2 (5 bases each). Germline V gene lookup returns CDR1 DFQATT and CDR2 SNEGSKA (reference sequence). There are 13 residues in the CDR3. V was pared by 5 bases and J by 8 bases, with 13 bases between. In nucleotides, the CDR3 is TGCAGTGCTCTCGGGACCAGGTCCAACGTCCTGACTTTC. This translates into CSALGTRSNVLTF.